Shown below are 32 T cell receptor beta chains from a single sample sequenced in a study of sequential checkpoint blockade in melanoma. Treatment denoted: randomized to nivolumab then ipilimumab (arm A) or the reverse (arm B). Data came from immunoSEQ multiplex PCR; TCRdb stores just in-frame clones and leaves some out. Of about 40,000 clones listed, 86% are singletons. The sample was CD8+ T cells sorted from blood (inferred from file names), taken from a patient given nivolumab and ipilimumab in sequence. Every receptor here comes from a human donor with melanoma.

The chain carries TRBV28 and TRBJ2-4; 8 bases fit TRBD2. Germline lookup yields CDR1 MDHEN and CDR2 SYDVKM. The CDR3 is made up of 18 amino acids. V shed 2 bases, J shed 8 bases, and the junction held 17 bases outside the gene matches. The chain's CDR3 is CASSLATGGASIVDIQYF. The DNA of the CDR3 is TGTGCCAGCAGTTTAGCGACGGGGGGGGCGTCAATAGTGGACATTCAGTACTTC. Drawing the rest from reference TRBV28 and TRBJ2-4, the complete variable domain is DVKVTQSSRYLVKRTGEKVFLECVQDMDHENMFWYRQDPGLGLRLIYFSYDVKMKEKGDIPEGYSVSREKKERFSLILESASTNQTSMYLCASSLATGGASIVDIQYFGAGTRLSVL.

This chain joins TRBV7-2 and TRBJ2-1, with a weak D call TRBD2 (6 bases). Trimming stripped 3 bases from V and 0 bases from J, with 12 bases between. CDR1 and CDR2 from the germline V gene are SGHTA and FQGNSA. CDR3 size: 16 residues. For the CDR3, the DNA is TGTGCCAGCAGCTTCCCGGCGGGAAACTCCTACAATGAGCAGTTCTTC. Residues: CASSFPAGNSYNEQFF.

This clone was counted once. The CDR3 coding sequence is TGTGCCAGCAGTTTATGGGGAACAGGGGGCTACGAGCAGTACTTC. The encoded protein is CASSLWGTGGYEQYF. The V gene is TRBV27, the J gene TRBJ2-5; 8 nucleotides agree with TRBD1. The J call may be mistaken, given a closer DNA end match to TRBJ2-7. The germline CDR1 and CDR2 sequences are MNHEY and SMNVEV (reference sequence). The length of the CDR3 is 15 residues.

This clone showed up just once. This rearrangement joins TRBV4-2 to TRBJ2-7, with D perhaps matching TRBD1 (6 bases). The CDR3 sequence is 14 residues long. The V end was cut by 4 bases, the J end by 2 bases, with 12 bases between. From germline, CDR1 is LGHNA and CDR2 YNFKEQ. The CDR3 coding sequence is TGTGCCAGCAGCCCGGGACAAGTAACCTACGAGCAGTACTTC. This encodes CASSPGQVTYEQYF.

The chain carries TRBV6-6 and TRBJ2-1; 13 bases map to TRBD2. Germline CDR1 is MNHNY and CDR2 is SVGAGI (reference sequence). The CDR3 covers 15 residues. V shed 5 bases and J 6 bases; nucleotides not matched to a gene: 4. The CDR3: CASSKLAGGRNEQFF. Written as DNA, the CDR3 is TGTGCCAGCAGTAAACTAGCGGGAGGGCGCAATGAGCAGTTCTTC.

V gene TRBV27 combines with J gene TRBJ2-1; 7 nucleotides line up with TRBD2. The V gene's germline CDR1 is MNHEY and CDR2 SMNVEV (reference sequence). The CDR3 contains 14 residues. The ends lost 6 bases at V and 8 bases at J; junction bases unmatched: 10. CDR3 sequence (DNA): TGTGCCAGCAGCTTGGGGCTAGCGGACGATGAGCAGTTCTTC. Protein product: CASSLGLADDEQFF.

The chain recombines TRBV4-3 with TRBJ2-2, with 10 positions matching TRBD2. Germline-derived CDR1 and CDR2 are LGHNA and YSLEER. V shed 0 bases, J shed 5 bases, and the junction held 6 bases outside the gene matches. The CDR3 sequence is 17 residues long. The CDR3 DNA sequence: TGCGCCAGCAGCCAAGATCTAGCGGGAGAGAGAACCGGGGAGCTGTTTTTT. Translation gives CASSQDLAGERTGELFF.

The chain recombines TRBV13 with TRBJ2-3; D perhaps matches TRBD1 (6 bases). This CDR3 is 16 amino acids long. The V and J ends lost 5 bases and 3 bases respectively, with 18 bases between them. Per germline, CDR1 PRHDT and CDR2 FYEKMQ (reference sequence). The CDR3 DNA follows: TGTGCCAGCAGCAGCCCTATGGGGACAAGTACAGATACGCAGTATTTT. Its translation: CASSSPMGTSTDTQYF.

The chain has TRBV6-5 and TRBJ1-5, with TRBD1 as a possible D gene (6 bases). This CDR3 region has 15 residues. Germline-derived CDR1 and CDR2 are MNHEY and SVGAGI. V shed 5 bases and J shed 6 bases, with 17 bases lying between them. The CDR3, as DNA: TGTGCCAGCAGTACCTTTTCGGGCAGGGGTCAGCCCCAGCATTTT. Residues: CASSTFSGRGQPQHF.

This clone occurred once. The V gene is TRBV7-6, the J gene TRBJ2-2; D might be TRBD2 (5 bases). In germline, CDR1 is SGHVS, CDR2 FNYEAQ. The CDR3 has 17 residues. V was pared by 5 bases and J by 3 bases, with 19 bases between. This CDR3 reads CASSRWRAKNHTGELFF. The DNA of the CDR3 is TGTGCCAGCAGCCGCTGGCGGGCCAAAAACCACACCGGGGAGCTGTTTTTT. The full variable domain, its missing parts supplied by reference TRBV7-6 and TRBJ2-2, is GAGVSQSPRYKVTKRGQDVALRCDPISGHVSLYWYRQALGQGPEFLTYFNYEAQQDKSGLPNDRFSAERPEGSISTLTIQRTEQRDSAMYRCASSRWRAKNHTGELFFGEGSRLTVL.

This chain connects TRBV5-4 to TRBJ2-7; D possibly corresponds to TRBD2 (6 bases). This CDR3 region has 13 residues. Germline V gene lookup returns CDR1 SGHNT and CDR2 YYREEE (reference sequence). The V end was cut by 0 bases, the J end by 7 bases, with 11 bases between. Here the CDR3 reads CASSLGPAGEQYF. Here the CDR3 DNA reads TGTGCCAGCAGCTTGGGGCCCGCGGGGGAGCAGTACTTC.

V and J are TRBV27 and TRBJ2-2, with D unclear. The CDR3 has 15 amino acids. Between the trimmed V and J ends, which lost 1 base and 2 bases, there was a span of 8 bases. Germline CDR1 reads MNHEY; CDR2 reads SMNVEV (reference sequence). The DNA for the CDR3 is TGTGCCAGCAGTTTATTCCCGGTAAACACCGGGGAGCTGTTTTTT. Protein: CASSLFPVNTGELFF.

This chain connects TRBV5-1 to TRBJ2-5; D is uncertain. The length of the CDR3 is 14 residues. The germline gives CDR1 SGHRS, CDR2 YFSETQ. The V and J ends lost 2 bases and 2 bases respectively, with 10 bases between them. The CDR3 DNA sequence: TGCGCCAGCAGCTTTCTAGGTTTACAAGAGACCCAGTACTTC. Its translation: CASSFLGLQETQYF.

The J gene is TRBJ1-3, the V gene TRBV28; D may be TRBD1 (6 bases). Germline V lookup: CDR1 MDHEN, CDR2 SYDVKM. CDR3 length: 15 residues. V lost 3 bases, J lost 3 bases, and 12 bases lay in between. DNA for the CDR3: TGTGCCAGCAGTTTTGAGAGGGGGTTTGGAAACACCATATATTTT. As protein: CASSFERGFGNTIYF.

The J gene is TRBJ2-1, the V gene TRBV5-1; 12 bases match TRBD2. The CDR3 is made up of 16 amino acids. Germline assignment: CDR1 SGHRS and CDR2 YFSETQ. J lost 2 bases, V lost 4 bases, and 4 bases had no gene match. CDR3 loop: CASSLTSGGTYNEQFF. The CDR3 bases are TGCGCCAGCAGCCTGACTAGCGGGGGTACCTACAATGAGCAGTTCTTC.

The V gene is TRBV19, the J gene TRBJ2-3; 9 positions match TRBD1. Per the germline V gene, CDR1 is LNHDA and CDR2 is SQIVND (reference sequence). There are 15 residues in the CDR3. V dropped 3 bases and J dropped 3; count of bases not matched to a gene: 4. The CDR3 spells CASSMVGTGTDTQYF. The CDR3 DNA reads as TGTGCCAGTAGTATGGTAGGGACAGGGACAGATACGCAGTATTTT.

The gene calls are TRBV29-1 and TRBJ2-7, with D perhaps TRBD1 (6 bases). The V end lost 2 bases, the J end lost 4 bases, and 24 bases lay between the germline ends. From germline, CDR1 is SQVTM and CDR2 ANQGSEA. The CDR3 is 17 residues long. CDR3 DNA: TGCAGCGTTGAATCGTCCCCCGAGGACAGCATCGGGTACGAGCAGTACTTC. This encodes CSVESSPEDSIGYEQYF.

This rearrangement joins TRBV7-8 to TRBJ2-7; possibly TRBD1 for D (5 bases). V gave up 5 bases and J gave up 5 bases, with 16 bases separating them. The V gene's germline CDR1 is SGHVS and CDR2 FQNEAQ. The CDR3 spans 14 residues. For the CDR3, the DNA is TGTGCCAGCAGCGACCAGGGCGGCCTTGACGAGCAGTACGTC. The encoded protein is CASSDQGGLDEQYV.

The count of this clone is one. The CDR3: CASRFEGGIQETQYF. CDR3 coding DNA: TGTGCCAGCAGGTTTGAGGGGGGGATCCAAGAGACCCAGTACTTC. V gene TRBV13 combines with J gene TRBJ2-5, with D possibly TRBD2 on 7 matching bases. Per the germline V gene, CDR1 is PRHDT and CDR2 is FYEKMQ (reference sequence). V lost 6 bases and J lost 1, with 15 bases in between. CDR3 length: 15 residues.

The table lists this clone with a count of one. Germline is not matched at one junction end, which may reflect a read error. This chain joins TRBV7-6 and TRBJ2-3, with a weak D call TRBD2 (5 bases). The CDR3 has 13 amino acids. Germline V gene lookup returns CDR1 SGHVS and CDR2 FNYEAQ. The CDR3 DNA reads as TGTGCCAGCAGCCTAGCACGCGTAGATACGCAGTATTTT. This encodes CASSLARVDTQYF.

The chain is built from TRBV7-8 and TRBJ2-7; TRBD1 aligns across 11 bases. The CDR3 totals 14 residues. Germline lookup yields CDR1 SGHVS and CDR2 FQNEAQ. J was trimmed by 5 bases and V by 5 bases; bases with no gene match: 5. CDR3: CASSLGTGGNEQYV. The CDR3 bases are TGTGCCAGCAGCCTGGGGACAGGGGGTAACGAGCAGTACGTC.

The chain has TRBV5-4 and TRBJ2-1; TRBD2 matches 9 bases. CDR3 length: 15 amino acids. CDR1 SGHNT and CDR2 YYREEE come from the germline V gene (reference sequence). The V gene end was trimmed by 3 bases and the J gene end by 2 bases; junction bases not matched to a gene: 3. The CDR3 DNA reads TGTGCCAGCAGCTCCAGCGGGGGGACCTACAATGAGCAGTTCTTC. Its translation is CASSSSGGTYNEQFF.

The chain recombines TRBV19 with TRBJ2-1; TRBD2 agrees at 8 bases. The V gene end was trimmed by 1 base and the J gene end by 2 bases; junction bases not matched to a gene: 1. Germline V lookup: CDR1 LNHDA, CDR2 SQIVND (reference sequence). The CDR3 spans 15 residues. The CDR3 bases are TGTGCCAGTAGTATAGGGACTAGCCCCTACAATGAGCAGTTCTTC. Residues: CASSIGTSPYNEQFF.

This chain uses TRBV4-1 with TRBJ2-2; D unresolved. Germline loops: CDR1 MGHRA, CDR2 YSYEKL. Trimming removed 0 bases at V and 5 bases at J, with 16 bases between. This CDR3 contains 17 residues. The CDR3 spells CASSQDGSLGTTGELFF. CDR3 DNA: TGCGCCAGCAGCCAAGATGGCAGCCTAGGAACGACCGGGGAGCTGTTTTTT.

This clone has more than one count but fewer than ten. The CDR3, as DNA: TGTGCCAGCAGTGACCGTCCCGGGACAGGTATGACCATGAACACTGAAGCTTTCTTT. Protein sequence: CASSDRPGTGMTMNTEAFF. This chain joins TRBV6-4 and TRBJ1-1; 8 nucleotides match TRBD1. Per germline, CDR1 MRHNA and CDR2 SNTAGT. With 2 bases clipped from V and 0 bases from J, the junction kept 14 bases outside the gene matches. This CDR3 region has 19 residues.

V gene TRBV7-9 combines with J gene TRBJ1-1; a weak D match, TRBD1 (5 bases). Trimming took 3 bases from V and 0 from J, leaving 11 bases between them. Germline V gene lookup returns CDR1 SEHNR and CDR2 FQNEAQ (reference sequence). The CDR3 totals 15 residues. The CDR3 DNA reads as TGTGCCAGCAGCTTTGATGACAGACTGAACACTGAAGCTTTCTTT. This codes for CASSFDDRLNTEAFF.

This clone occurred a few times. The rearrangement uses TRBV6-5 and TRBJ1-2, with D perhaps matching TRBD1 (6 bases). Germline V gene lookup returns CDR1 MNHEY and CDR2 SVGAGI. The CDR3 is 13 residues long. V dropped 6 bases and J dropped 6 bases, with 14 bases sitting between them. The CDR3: CASSKQGGNGYTF. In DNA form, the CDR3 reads TGTGCCAGCAGCAAACAGGGTGGGAATGGCTACACCTTC.

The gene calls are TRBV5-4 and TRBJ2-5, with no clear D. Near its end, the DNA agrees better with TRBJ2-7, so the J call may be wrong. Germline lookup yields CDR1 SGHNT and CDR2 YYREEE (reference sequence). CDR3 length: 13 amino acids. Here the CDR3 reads CASSLALSYEQYF. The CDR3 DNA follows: TGTGCCAGCAGCTTGGCCCTTTCCTACGAGCAGTACTTC.

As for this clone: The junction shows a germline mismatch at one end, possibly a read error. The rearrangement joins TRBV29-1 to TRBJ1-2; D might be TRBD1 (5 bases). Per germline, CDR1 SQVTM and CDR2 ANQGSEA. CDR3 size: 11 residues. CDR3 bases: TGCAGCGTTGATAAGGTGACAGCTACCGACTTC. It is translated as CSVDKVTATDF.

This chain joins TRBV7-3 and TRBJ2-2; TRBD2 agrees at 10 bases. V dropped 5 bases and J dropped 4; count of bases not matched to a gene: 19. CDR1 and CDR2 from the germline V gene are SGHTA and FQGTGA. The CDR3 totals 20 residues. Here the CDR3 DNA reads TGTGCCAGCAGCCCCCGGGGCGGACTAGCGGCCCTCTGGGGCACCGGGGAGCTGTTTTTT. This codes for CASSPRGGLAALWGTGELFF.

In DNA, the CDR3 is TGTGCCAGCAGTTCTGTCACAGGGGCTTACACTGAAGCTTTCTTT. This sequence encodes CASSSVTGAYTEAFF. This chain uses TRBV27 with TRBJ1-1, with 7 nucleotides matching TRBD1. The CDR3 spans 15 residues. The trim removed 4 bases at V and 3 bases at J, leaving 8 bases unmatched. Germline CDR1 reads MNHEY; CDR2 reads SMNVEV (reference sequence).

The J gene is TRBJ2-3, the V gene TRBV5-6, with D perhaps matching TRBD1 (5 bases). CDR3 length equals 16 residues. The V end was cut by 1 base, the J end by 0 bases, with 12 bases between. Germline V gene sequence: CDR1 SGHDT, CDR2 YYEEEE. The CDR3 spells CASSLSRGTSTDTQYF. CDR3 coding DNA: TGTGCCAGCAGCTTGAGTAGGGGTACCAGCACAGATACGCAGTATTTT.